These 18 T cell receptor beta chains were sequenced from one sample in a study of tumor-infiltrating lymphocytes in primary liver carcinoma. Priming with a constant-region primer yielded TCR beta cDNA from about 450 ng total RNA. Libraries of TCR beta came from three nested multiplex PCR rounds with slightly modified ARM-PCR. The first two PCR rounds used TRBV1-TRBV30 primers with a Cbeta primer, roughly 10 cycles each. One entry per CDR3 protein, called by TCRdb with MiXCR from the multiplex PCR reads. The sample yields tens of thousands of distinct CDR3 sequences, around 64% seen once. Each 20-30 mg portion of unsorted bulk tissue served as the source for co-extraction of RNA and DNA. The sample comprised liver tumor tissue from sampling region 2. Documented subset: tumor region T2, inferior pole. The source of these receptors is a man aged 35 to 55 with primary liver carcinoma and hepatitis B virus infection.

The V call is TRBV6-5, the J call TRBJ1-2; tentatively, D is TRBD1 (5 bases). Trimming cost V 8 bases and J 8 bases, with 15 bases left between them. This CDR3 comprises 12 residues. Looked up from germline, CDR1 is MNHEY and CDR2 is SVGAGI. In DNA form, the CDR3 reads TGTGCCAGCTGCTTCAGGGACGAAGGCTACACCTTC. Translated: CASCFRDEGYTF.

The J gene is TRBJ1-1, the V gene TRBV11-1; D is unresolved. V lost 2 bases and J 6 bases, leaving 13 bases between the germline ends. Germline V CDR1 and CDR2: SGHAT, FQDESV (reference sequence). The CDR3 runs to 14 residues. The CDR3 protein is CASSLSRRIAEAFF. The DNA for the CDR3 is TGTGCCAGCAGCTTAAGCCGGAGGATAGCTGAAGCTTTCTTT.

V gene TRBV4-1 combines with J gene TRBJ2-7; D unresolved. This CDR3 is 15 amino acids long. V lost 0 bases to trimming and J lost 2 bases, with 11 bases between them. In germline, CDR1 is MGHRA, CDR2 YSYEKL. The CDR3, as DNA: TGCGCCAGCAGCCAAGATGCCCGCCCGGCCTACGAGCAGTACTTC. Protein sequence: CASSQDARPAYEQYF.

The CDR3 region is CASSLGTTTSESQYF. The CDR3 DNA is TGTGCCAGCAGCTTAGGGACTACTACCTCCGAGTCCCAGTACTTC. The V call is TRBV7-8, the J call TRBJ2-5; D is perhaps TRBD2 (6 bases). V was clipped by 1 base and J by 9 bases, with 18 bases between them. The V gene's germline CDR1 is SGHVS and CDR2 FQNEAQ. The CDR3 loop spans 15 amino acids.

Points on this clonotype: It is likely a read error, because the conserved phenylalanine at the end of the CDR3 is missing. The chain employs TRBV11-2 and TRBJ1-5; weak D call: TRBD1 (6 bases). Germline V gene sequence: CDR1 SGHAT, CDR2 FQNNGV. There are 17 residues in the CDR3. DNA for the CDR3: TGTGTCAGCAGCTTAGTAGGGGTAACAGGGAGCAATCAGCCCCAGCATTTA. Protein sequence: CVSSLVGVTGSNQPQHL.

The genes are TRBV29-1 and TRBJ2-5; TRBD2 aligns across 8 bases. Per the germline V gene, CDR1 is SQVTM and CDR2 is ANQGSEA. The CDR3 consists of 13 residues. CDR3 sequence: CIVPFPGGETQYF. The CDR3 DNA reads TGCATCGTCCCATTCCCGGGAGGGGAGACCCAGTACTTC.

This clonotype was seen once. The CDR3 region is CARSLPLDGWYSYEQYF. The CDR3 nucleotides are TGTGCCAGGAGCCTCCCTTTGGACGGATGGTACTCCTACGAGCAGTACTTC. The chain couples TRBV28 to TRBJ2-7; no clear D gene. Germline V gives CDR1 MDHEN, CDR2 SYDVKM. The CDR3 loop spans 17 amino acids. V lost 9 bases to trimming and J lost 0 bases, with 24 bases between them.

This clonotype has just a few counts. This chain joins TRBV5-1 and TRBJ2-7; TRBD2 aligns across 10 bases. Trimming at V came to 0 bases and at J to 3 bases, leaving 0 bases not matched to a gene. Looked up from germline, CDR1 is SGHRS and CDR2 is YFSETQ. The CDR3 runs 14 residues. CDR3 residues: CASSLGTSGYEQYF. The CDR3 DNA follows: TGCGCCAGCAGCTTGGGGACTAGCGGCTACGAGCAGTACTTC.

On this clonotype: One base away lies a much larger clone, so this may be a sequencing read error. This rearrangement joins TRBV30 to TRBJ1-1; D remains ambiguous. This CDR3 contains 11 residues. The germline V gene has CDR1 GTSNPN and CDR2 SVGIG (reference sequence). The CDR3 coding sequence is TGTGCCTGGAGTCGGAACATTGAAGCTTTCTTT. This sequence encodes CAWSRNIEAFF. Variable domain in full (rest from reference TRBV30 and TRBJ1-1): SQTIHQWPATLVQPVGSPLSLECTVEGTSNPNLYWYRQAAGRGLQLLFYSVGIGQISSEVPQNLSASRPQDRQFILSSKKLLLSDSGFYLCAWSRNIEAFFGQGTRLTVV.

For this clonotype: Compared with germline, one end of the junction differs, possibly owing to a read error. The rearrangement uses TRBV6-1 and TRBJ2-6, with 7 bases matching TRBD1. This CDR3 is built from 18 residues. Per the germline V gene, CDR1 is MNHNS and CDR2 is SASEGT. The CDR3 sequence: CTSSGYRGPTSGANVLTF. DNA for the CDR3: TGTACCAGCAGTGGGTACAGGGGTCCTACCTCTGGGGCCAATGTCCTGACTTTC.

In regard to this clonotype: The conserved final phenylalanine or tryptophan is absent from the CDR3, which likely points to a read error. It is unclear where the CDR3 begins or ends on the DNA, so no DNA is shown, and the CDR3 is as TCRdb lists it. V is TRBV11-2 and J is TRBJ2-5; TRBD2, the table's D call, was not compared with the DNA. The CDR3 is made up of 16 amino acids, end residues included. Germline V lookup: CDR1 SGHAT, CDR2 FQNNGV. CDR3 loop: CASNQTPGGGRETPYL.

On this clonotype itself: Germline and junction disagree at one end, which may indicate a read error. V gene TRBV12-3 or TRBV12-4 combines with J gene TRBJ1-5, with D maybe TRBD1 (5 bases). This CDR3 is built from 15 residues. The CDR3 here is CPSSLAQGPNQPQHF. The CDR3 DNA is TGTCCCAGCAGTTTAGCCCAGGGTCCTAATCAGCCCCAGCATTTT.

Notes on this clonotype: A clone one base away is much larger, so this may be a read error. The CDR3 spells CASSSLGGGGRAYNEQFF. In DNA, the CDR3 is TGTGCCAGCAGCTCCTTGGGAGGTGGCGGGAGGGCCTACAATGAGCAGTTCTTC. The chain recombines TRBV7-8 with TRBJ2-1; TRBD2 matches at 9 bases. Losses at the gene ends were 4 bases for V and 2 bases for J; bases not matched to a gene: 12. The CDR3 spans 18 residues. CDR1 is SGHVS, CDR2 FQNEAQ, per germline. The complete variable domain, with remaining parts taken from reference TRBV7-8 and TRBJ2-1, reads GAGVSQSPRYKVAKRGQDVALRCDPISGHVSLFWYQQALGQGPEFLTYFQNEAQLDKSGLPSDRFFAERPEGSVSTLKIQRTQQEDSAVYLCASSSLGGGGRAYNEQFFGPGTRLTVL.

Regarding this clonotype: At one end the junction does not follow the germline gene, possibly because of a read error. The chain joins TRBV4-2 to TRBJ2-3, with D perhaps TRBD2 (7 bases). This CDR3 is built from 16 residues. CDR1 LGHNA and CDR2 YNFKEQ come from the germline V gene. The CDR3 region is CARSREGGGYTDTQYF. The CDR3 DNA is TGTGCCAGAAGCCGCGAAGGGGGGGGGTACACAGATACGCAGTATTTT.

This clonotype was counted a few times. The chain joins TRBV24-1 to TRBJ2-2, with D perhaps TRBD1 or TRBD2 (5 bases each). V lost 8 bases, J lost 4 bases, and 13 bases lay in between. The CDR3 is 14 amino acids. CDR1 is KGHDR, CDR2 SFDVKD, per germline. CDR3 DNA sequence: TGTGCCACCACTTCGGGGCTCCTCACCGGGGAGCTGTTTTTT. It specifies CATTSGLLTGELFF.

Only one count was recorded for this clonotype. One junction end does not reproduce the germline sequence, and a read error may be involved. The rearrangement uses TRBV29-1 and TRBJ2-2, with D possibly TRBD2 on 6 matching bases. The CDR3 is 15 amino acids. Per the germline V gene, CDR1 is SQVTM and CDR2 is ANQGSEA. The CDR3 DNA reads TGTAGCGTTGGGACTGGCGCGGCGAACACCGGGGAGCTGTTTTTT. It yields the protein CSVGTGAANTGELFF.

This clonotype is judged medium-sized. The chain links TRBV6-8 to TRBJ2-2; D is ambiguous. The CDR3 loop spans 11 amino acids. Germline CDR1 reads MNHGY; CDR2 reads SAAAGT. Trimming left V 8 bases short and J 3 bases short, with 4 bases between. The CDR3: CASLDTGELFF. For the CDR3, the DNA is TGTGCCAGCCTAGACACCGGGGAGCTGTTTTTT.

On this clonotype itself: A junction end diverges from the germline sequence, so it may reflect a read error. The rearrangement uses TRBV11-2 and TRBJ2-3, with D perhaps matching TRBD1 or TRBD2 (6 bases each). The CDR3 sequence is 16 residues long. Germline V gene data show CDR1 as SGHAT and CDR2 as FQNNGV. The CDR3 sequence is CTSSLDVGGLTDTQYF. The CDR3 region has the DNA TGTACCAGCAGCTTAGATGTGGGGGGCCTCACAGATACGCAGTATTTT.